These T cell receptor beta chains were read from a single sample in a study of response to subunit inactivated influenza vaccine. TCRdb passed the RT-PCR reads through MiXCR, listing each CDR3 protein once. Of approximately 570,000 distinct CDR3 sequences listed, around 8% are singletons. The specimen was PBMCs from blood, collected less than 30 months after vaccination. All receptors come from a man between 50 and 70 years old who received an inactivated influenza vaccine. Each CDR3 is given with its conserved first and last residue. D genes are given only for firm matches. The size entry is marked missing in some rows and otherwise reads once, few, many or a size class.

CDR3aa | CDR3nt | j_gene | abundance | v_gene | d_gene
CASSLTGHNEQFF | TGTGCCAGCAGTTTAACAGGGCACAATGAGCAGTTCTTC | TRBJ2-1 | many | TRBV6-2/TRBV6-3 | -
CASSFATTYNEQFF | TGTGCCAGCAGCTTCGCGACTACCTACAATGAGCAGTTCTTC | TRBJ2-1 | few | TRBV11-2 | -
CSAAGTKYHNQETQYF | TGCAGTGCTGCCGGGACCAAATATCATAACCAAGAGACCCAGTACTTC | TRBJ2-5 | few | TRBV20-1 | -
CSARYRGSGETQYF | TGCAGTGCTAGATATAGAGGGTCCGGAGAGACCCAGTACTTC | TRBJ2-5 | many | TRBV20-1 | -
CASSPRGFRGNQPQHF | TGTGCCAGCAGCCCCCGGGGGTTTAGGGGCAATCAGCCCCAGCATTTT | TRBJ1-5 | many | TRBV11-2 | -
CASSLSAVNYEQYF | TGTGCCAGCAGTTTGTCGGCAGTTAACTACGAGCAGTACTTC | TRBJ2-7 | - | TRBV12-3/TRBV12-4 | -
CASSFGTGAETQYF | TGTGCCAGCAGTTTTGGGACAGGGGCAGAGACCCAGTACTTC | TRBJ2-5 | - | TRBV28 | TRBD1
CASSLQGAGNYEQYF | TGTGCCAGCAGCTTACAGGGGGCCGGAAACTACGAGCAGTACTTC | TRBJ2-7 | once | TRBV7-9 | TRBD1
CAISDGRGMAYEQYF | TGTGCCATCAGTGATGGGCGGGGGATGGCCTACGAGCAGTACTTC | TRBJ2-7 | - | TRBV10-3 | TRBD2
CASSSRGASYNEQFF | TGTGCCAGCAGTTCCCGGGGGGCCTCCTACAATGAGCAGTTCTTC | TRBJ2-1 | few | TRBV27 | -
CSVANRLNTEAFF | TGCAGCGTTGCTAACAGGTTGAACACTGAAGCTTTCTTT | TRBJ1-1 | few | TRBV29-1 | -
CASSLKSREQYF | TGTGCCAGCAGTTTGAAAAGCCGCGAGCAGTACTTC | TRBJ2-7 | many | TRBV12-3/TRBV12-4 | -
CSARRVRVGVRDEQFF | TGCAGTGCTAGACGTGTAAGGGTGGGAGTAAGAGATGAGCAGTTCTTC | TRBJ2-1 | many | TRBV20-1 | -
CASTQVGRNEQFF | TGTGCCAGCACTCAGGTCGGGAGGAATGAGCAGTTCTTC | TRBJ2-1 | few | TRBV28 | TRBD2
CASSLTGNEAFF | TGTGCCAGCAGCCTCACAGGGAATGAAGCTTTCTTT | TRBJ1-1 | few | TRBV12-3/TRBV12-4 | -
CATSRDEAGTETQYF | TGTGCCACCAGCAGAGATGAGGCAGGGACAGAGACCCAGTACTTC | TRBJ2-5 | few | TRBV15 | -
CATSDFGEGGHQETQYF | TGTGCCACCAGTGATTTCGGAGAAGGGGGGCACCAAGAGACCCAGTACTTC | TRBJ2-5 | few | TRBV24-1 | -
CASGSPGGGLAGEGEQFF | TGTGCTAGTGGTTCCCCGGGCGGCGGACTAGCGGGAGAGGGGGAGCAGTTCTTC | TRBJ2-1 | - | TRBV12-5 | TRBD2
CASSVPTGRKGANVLTF | TGTGCCAGCAGCGTACCGACAGGCCGTAAAGGGGCCAACGTCCTGACTTTC | TRBJ2-6 | few | TRBV9 | -
CSARQGGADTQYF | TGCAGCGCTCGACAGGGAGGGGCAGATACGCAGTATTTT | TRBJ2-3 | few | TRBV29-1 | -
CASSPGDRDYNSPLHF | TGTGCCAGCAGCCCCGGGGACAGGGATTATAATTCACCCCTCCACTTT | TRBJ1-6 | few | TRBV7-9 | TRBD1
CASSPGLAGELLDEQFF | TGCGCCAGCAGCCCAGGACTAGCGGGAGAACTGTTGGATGAGCAGTTCTTC | TRBJ2-1 | - | TRBV4-1 | TRBD2
CAISESGAGLTDTQYF | TGTGCCATCAGTGAGTCTGGCGCGGGGCTCACAGATACGCAGTATTTT | TRBJ2-3 | few | TRBV10-3 | -
CASSLDSYTEAFF | TGCGCCAGCAGCTTGGACAGTTACACTGAAGCTTTCTTT | TRBJ1-1 | many | TRBV5-1 | -
CASSANTGGFNYGYTF | TGTGCCAGCAGCGCGAATACAGGGGGCTTTAACTATGGCTACACCTTC | TRBJ1-2 | few | TRBV9 | TRBD1
CSARDRRLTDTQYF | TGCAGTGCTAGAGATCGGCGCTTGACAGATACGCAGTATTTT | TRBJ2-3 | - | TRBV20-1 | -
CASSTSDRGNSPLHF | - | TRBJ1-6 | few | TRBV12-3/TRBV12-4 | -
CASKAGTGSHEQYF | TGTGCCAGCAAAGCCGGGACAGGGTCCCACGAGCAGTACTTC | TRBJ2-7 | many | TRBV2 | TRBD1